The source of this T cell receptor (gamma chain) is a study of γδ T cells in repeated Plasmodium falciparum infection. Across the whole study: Malian children with intense seasonal malaria exposure were compared with matched Australian children. Malian repertoires were sampled cross-sectionally without transmission and longitudinally through febrile malaria.

General observations from the study: Waves of new clonotype selection appeared after repeated controlled infections in Vdelta2-negative, largely Vdelta1+, gammadelta T cells.

Of note for this clone: Its cognate antigen is unknown. Because the CDR3's place on the DNA is in doubt, the DNA is left out and the CDR3 is given as listed by TCRdb.

TCRdb re-called clones from the multiplex PCR reads using CATT. The data hold approximately 30,000 gamma-chain clones, with 1.4% to 1.5% observed a single time. Flow sorting of PBMC yielded separate Vgamma9/Vdelta2+ and Vdelta2-negative gammadelta T cell populations for bulk repertoire analysis. The CDR3 contains 32 residues when both ends are counted. Per the germline V gene, CDR1 is EGSNGY and CDR2 is YDSYNSKV. The J gene went uncalled, whereas the V gene is TRGV2. The TCR was taken from a pool of human donors (malaria-infected and uninfected, not separated). The sample taken for sequencing was gamma-delta T cells from blood. The CDR3 loop is CATWDGRGIIRNSLAVEQHLLSQVSIGRIQHF.